Below, 9 T cell receptor beta chains from the same sample are listed, as sequenced in a study of cytomegalovirus exposure and HLA in healthy donors. Profiling relied on immunoSEQ multiplex PCR, and the TCRdb table lists in-frame clones only, not all of them. The sample yields 150,000 or so clones, approximately 86% seen once. Sequencing input: PBMCs. Receptors were obtained from a man aged 18 to 35 in good health and CMV-seropositive.

The genes are TRBV4-1 and TRBJ2-3, with D possibly being TRBD2 (7 bases). In germline, CDR1 is MGHRA, CDR2 YSYEKL. The CDR3 runs to 20 residues. Between the trimmed V and J ends, which lost 1 base and 0 bases, there was a span of 23 bases. The CDR3 reads CASSQGFAGAGGFSTDTQYF. CDR3 bases: TGCGCCAGCAGCCAAGGATTCGCGGGGGCCGGGGGGTTCAGCACAGATACGCAGTATTTT.

This chain joins TRBV2 and TRBJ2-2; maybe TRBD1 (5 bases). V shed 9 bases and J shed 4 bases, with 12 bases lying between them. This CDR3 spans 13 amino acids. Germline V CDR1 and CDR2: SNHLY, FYNNEI. The CDR3 protein is CARIGQGTGELFF. CDR3 nucleotides: TGTGCCAGAATTGGGCAGGGCACCGGGGAGCTGTTTTTT.

This chain joins TRBV30 and TRBJ2-5; TRBD2 might be the D (6 bases). Germline lookup yields CDR1 GTSNPN and CDR2 SVGIG (reference sequence). This CDR3 region has 15 residues. Between the trimmed V and J ends, which lost 0 bases and 2 bases, there was a span of 13 bases. DNA for the CDR3: TGTGCCTGGAGTGTACCCGGGAGTGGGCAAGAGACCCAGTACTTC. It encodes CAWSVPGSGQETQYF.

The chain combines TRBV6-1 with TRBJ1-6; perhaps TRBD1 as D (6 bases). Trimming left V 5 bases short and J 6 bases short, with 11 bases between. CDR3 length: 14 residues. Looked up from germline, CDR1 is MNHNS and CDR2 is SASEGT. The CDR3 here is CASSLQGGNSPLHF. The CDR3 region has the DNA TGTGCCAGCAGTCTACAGGGCGGTAATTCACCCCTCCACTTT.

V gene TRBV5-8 combines with J gene TRBJ2-7, with D perhaps TRBD1 (6 bases). CDR1 and CDR2 (germline): SGHTS, YDEGEE. The CDR3 has 14 residues. V was clipped by 4 bases and J by 5 bases, with 16 bases between them. CDR3 coding DNA: TGTGCCAGCAGCGTCGGACAGTCTCAGGACGAGCAGTACTTC. Translated, it gives CASSVGQSQDEQYF.

The chain recombines TRBV5-4 with TRBJ2-3, with D possibly TRBD2 on 6 matching bases. CDR1 SGHNT and CDR2 YYREEE come from the germline V gene (reference sequence). The CDR3 consists of 14 residues. V was shortened by 4 bases and J by 6 bases, with 15 bases between the two germline ends. CDR3 bases: TGTGCCAGCAGCGAAGGGACTCGTCCGGATACGCAGTATTTT. Amino acid sequence: CASSEGTRPDTQYF.

The V and J genes are TRBV7-9 and TRBJ1-3; 11 bases fit TRBD1. The CDR3 is made up of 15 amino acids. Germline CDR1 and CDR2: SEHNR and FQNEAQ (reference sequence). V was pared by 5 bases and J by 6 bases, with 6 bases of the junction left unmatched. CDR3 nucleotide sequence: TGTGCCAGCAGCCCTCGGGACAGGGGGACAAACACCATATATTTT. This encodes CASSPRDRGTNTIYF.

The V and J genes are TRBV13 and TRBJ2-7; 12 bases agree with TRBD1. V lost 5 bases, J lost 5 bases, and 7 bases stayed unmatched. The length of the CDR3 is 15 residues. Germline loops: CDR1 PRHDT, CDR2 FYEKMQ (reference sequence). The CDR3 region is CASSHQGTGGNEQYF. CDR3 in DNA: TGTGCCAGCAGCCACCAGGGGACAGGGGGCAACGAGCAGTACTTC.

This chain links TRBV30 with TRBJ1-4; no definite D call. V lost 4 bases, J lost 2 bases, and 11 bases lay in between. The length of the CDR3 is 14 residues. Germline CDR1 GTSNPN, CDR2 SVGIG (reference sequence). This chain's CDR3 is CAWTPPGTNEKLFF. CDR3 DNA sequence: TGTGCCTGGACCCCCCCCGGGACTAATGAAAAACTGTTTTTT.